The 30 T cell receptor beta chains in this list originate from one sample, sequenced in a study of T cell responses to AZD1222 COVID-19 vaccine. Using immunoSEQ multiplex PCR, the repertoire was profiled, and TCRdb retains in-frame clones only, with some absent. The data contain 150,000 to 200,000 clones, approximately 94% of them singletons. This material consisted of peripheral blood, taken 28 days after the second AZD1222 dose. All receptors come from an adult who received the AZD1222 COVID-19 vaccine.

The chain carries TRBV7-2 and TRBJ1-2; 7 nucleotides align to TRBD1. The CDR3 is 13 residues long. Trimming removed 4 bases from V and 6 bases from J; junction bases left unmatched: 5. Germline CDR1 and CDR2: SGHTA and FQGNSA. DNA of the CDR3: TGTGCCAGCAGCTCGACAGGGATGGATGGCTACACCTTC. Its protein is CASSSTGMDGYTF.

The J gene is TRBJ2-5, the V gene TRBV7-7; unclear D gene. Germline CDR1 SSHAT, CDR2 FNYEAQ (reference sequence). CDR3 length equals 14 residues. Trimming took 2 bases from V and 2 from J, leaving 9 bases between them. The CDR3 region is CASSLYRRQETQYF. Here the CDR3 DNA reads TGTGCCAGCAGCTTATACAGACGGCAAGAGACCCAGTACTTC.

The J gene is TRBJ2-7, the V gene TRBV4-2, with 9 bases aligning to TRBD2. The CDR3 has 15 residues. Germline-derived CDR1 and CDR2 are LGHNA and YNFKEQ. V gave up 4 bases and J gave up 6 bases; unmatched junction bases: 10. The CDR3 DNA reads as TGTGCCAGCAGCCCCGCGGGACTAGCAGAGGGCGAGCAGTACTTC. Its translation: CASSPAGLAEGEQYF.

The chain couples TRBV3-1 (or the pseudogene TRBV3-2) to TRBJ2-3; 15 positions agree with TRBD2. J was trimmed by 14 bases and V by 1 base; bases with no gene match: 7. The germline V gene has CDR1 LGHDT and CDR2 YNNKEL (reference sequence). CDR3 size: 15 residues. This CDR3 reads CASSQGTSGGAGRYF. DNA for the CDR3: TGTGCCAGCAGCCAAGGGACTAGCGGGGGGGCCGGACGGTATTTT.

The J gene is TRBJ2-7, the V gene TRBV28, with 10 bases matching TRBD1. The CDR3 is 13 residues long. Germline CDR1 and CDR2: MDHEN and SYDVKM. V gave up 8 bases and J gave up 4 bases; unmatched junction bases: 5. The CDR3 DNA reads TGTGCCAGCGGCCGGGACAGGGGATACGAGCAGTACTTC. This sequence encodes CASGRDRGYEQYF.

V usage is TRBV27 and J usage is TRBJ2-6, with a tentative D call TRBD2 (7 bases). The V gene lost 5 bases and the J gene lost 0 bases, with 23 bases spanning the gap. The CDR3 runs to 20 residues. The germline V gene encodes CDR1 MNHEY and CDR2 SMNVEV (reference sequence). CDR3 DNA: TGTGCCAGCAGTCCCCGCCCTGCGGGGGCCGGTTCCTCTGGGGCCAACGTCCTGACTTTC. Amino acids: CASSPRPAGAGSSGANVLTF.

The rearrangement uses TRBV2 and TRBJ1-6, with no clear D. Germline values: CDR1 SNHLY, CDR2 FYNNEI. CDR3 length: 14 amino acids. Deletions cut 2 bases from V and 10 bases from J, with 12 bases between. The CDR3 nucleotides are TGTGCCAGCAGTGAACATGGGGTAGGGTCACCCCTCCACTTT. Amino acids: CASSEHGVGSPLHF.

The genes are TRBV10-2 and TRBJ2-7; 8 bases agree with TRBD1. Germline CDR1 is WSHSY and CDR2 is SAAADI. Germline trimming cut 0 bases from V and 3 bases from J; bases unmatched to any gene: 4. CDR3 size: 15 residues. Written as DNA, the CDR3 is TGCGCCAGCAGTGAGTCAGGGACAGGAAGCTACGAGCAGTACTTC. It encodes CASSESGTGSYEQYF.

In this sample, this clone turned up once. As DNA, the CDR3 is TGCGCCAGCAGCTTGGGTGGGAACACCGGGGAGCTGTTTTTT. Protein: CASSLGGNTGELFF. V gene TRBV5-1 combines with J gene TRBJ2-2, with unresolved D. V lost 0 bases to trimming and J lost 1 base, with 4 bases between them. CDR1 SGHRS and CDR2 YFSETQ come from the germline V gene. The CDR3 totals 14 residues.

The V call is TRBV2, the J call TRBJ1-2; 9 nucleotides line up with TRBD1. V was pared by 2 bases and J by 7 bases, with 5 bases of the junction left unmatched. This CDR3 region has 14 residues. From germline, CDR1 is SNHLY and CDR2 FYNNEI. The CDR3 is CASSEPGQGGGYTF. In nucleotides, the CDR3 is TGTGCCAGCAGTGAACCGGGACAGGGCGGTGGCTACACCTTC.

The chain uses TRBV6-5 and TRBJ1-5; the match to TRBD1 covers 12 bases. This CDR3 region has 15 residues. The trim removed 5 bases at V and 7 bases at J, leaving 6 bases unmatched. The V gene's germline CDR1 is MNHEY and CDR2 SVGAGI. CDR3 bases: TGTGCCAGCAGTCCCGGGACAGGGGGCAGGCAGCCCCAGCATTTT. This encodes CASSPGTGGRQPQHF.

This chain connects TRBV10-3 to TRBJ2-1; D may match TRBD1 or TRBD2 (6 bases each). Trimming took off 3 bases at V and 10 bases at J, with 22 bases between the two ends. Germline V gives CDR1 ENHRY, CDR2 SYGVKD. CDR3 size: 16 residues. The CDR3 spells CAISEVSGAGGSEQFF. CDR3 sequence (DNA): TGTGCCATCAGTGAAGTATCAGGGGCCGGGGGATCCGAGCAGTTCTTC.

This chain joins TRBV13 and TRBJ2-7, with D perhaps TRBD1 (5 bases). Germline loops: CDR1 PRHDT, CDR2 FYEKMQ (reference sequence). The V and J ends lost 6 bases and 7 bases respectively, with 22 bases between them. The CDR3 is made up of 15 amino acids. DNA for the CDR3: TGTGCCAGCAGTCGCAATTACCAGGGAAGGAAGGAGCAGTACTTC. Protein product: CASSRNYQGRKEQYF.

This clone was detected once. The chain has TRBV5-8 and TRBJ1-2; possibly TRBD1 for D (5 bases). This CDR3 is built from 12 residues. Germline CDR1 and CDR2: SGHTS and YDEGEE. Trimming cost V 7 bases and J 13 bases, with 20 bases left between them. The DNA of the CDR3 is TGTGCCAGCTCCAATTGGGAACCCGGGGGCACCTTC. Its protein is CASSNWEPGGTF.

In this sample, this clone turned up once. The V and J genes are TRBV18 and TRBJ1-6; no clear D. The CDR3 extends over 14 amino acids. The ends were cut back, 0 bases at V and 6 bases at J, with 6 bases in the middle. In germline, CDR1 is KGHSH, CDR2 LQKENI. CDR3 sequence: CASSPPRTNSPLHF. The CDR3 DNA follows: TGTGCCAGCTCACCACCCAGGACTAATTCACCCCTCCACTTT.

The genes are TRBV5-4 and TRBJ1-1; a possible D gene is TRBD1 (6 bases). CDR1 and CDR2 (germline): SGHNT, YYREEE (reference sequence). The length of the CDR3 is 15 residues. V lost 0 bases and J lost 5, with 14 bases in between. The CDR3 loop is CASSLVEGDLTEAFF. DNA of the CDR3: TGTGCCAGCAGCTTGGTAGAGGGGGATTTAACTGAAGCTTTCTTT.

This chain uses TRBV7-2 with TRBJ1-2, with D perhaps matching TRBD1 (5 bases). Trimming cost V 6 bases and J 4 bases, with 12 bases left between them. This CDR3 has 13 residues. Per germline, CDR1 SGHTA and CDR2 FQGNSA. The DNA of the CDR3 is TGTGCCAGCAGGCTAACGGGGCTCTATGGCTACACCTTC. It translates to CASRLTGLYGYTF.

The rearrangement joins TRBV12-5 to TRBJ1-4; 8 positions match TRBD1. The germline V gene has CDR1 LGHNT and CDR2 FRNRAP. Trimming took 5 bases from V and 8 from J; bases not matched to a gene: 7. The CDR3 has 14 amino acids. Here the CDR3 reads CASGPGQGREKLFF. CDR3 nucleotide sequence: TGTGCTAGTGGTCCAGGACAGGGTCGGGAAAAACTGTTTTTT. Using reference TRBV12-5 and TRBJ1-4 for the parts outside the CDR3, the full variable domain is DARVTQTPRHKVTEMGQEVTMRCQPILGHNTVFWYRQTMMQGLELLAYFRNRAPLDDSGMPKDRFSAEMPDATLATLKIQPSEPRDSAVYFCASGPGQGREKLFFGSGTQLSVL.

The J gene is TRBJ2-3, the V gene TRBV7-9, with 8 bases identical to TRBD1. The CDR3 extends over 16 amino acids. The germline V gene encodes CDR1 SEHNR and CDR2 FQNEAQ (reference sequence). V lost 1 base to trimming and J lost 0 bases; unmatched junction nucleotides: 3. CDR3 sequence: CASSLGDRWSTDTQYF. CDR3 bases: TGTGCCAGCAGCTTAGGGGACAGGTGGAGCACAGATACGCAGTATTTT.

This sequence joins TRBV6-5 and TRBJ1-2; no definite D call. This CDR3 spans 15 amino acids. The ends were cut back, 0 bases at V and 5 bases at J, with 13 bases in the middle. Germline values: CDR1 MNHEY, CDR2 SVGAGI. Written as DNA, the CDR3 is TGTGCCAGCAGTTACTCGACCCGGCCCGAGTATGGCTACACCTTC. Protein sequence: CASSYSTRPEYGYTF.

The chain joins TRBV30 to TRBJ1-2; D not resolved. From germline, CDR1 is GTSNPN and CDR2 SVGIG (reference sequence). The CDR3 totals 13 residues. The V end was cut by 5 bases, the J end by 4 bases, with 14 bases between. The CDR3 DNA sequence: TGTGCCTGGGCGCACGGTCGGGGCTATGGCTACACCTTC. It yields the protein CAWAHGRGYGYTF. Using reference TRBV30 and TRBJ1-2 for the parts outside the CDR3, the full variable domain is SQTIHQWPATLVQPVGSPLSLECTVEGTSNPNLYWYRQAAGRGLQLLFYSVGIGQISSEVPQNLSASRPQDRQFILSSKKLLLSDSGFYLCAWAHGRGYGYTFGSGTRLTVV.

Notes on this clone: The junction does not match germline at one end; this may be a read error. The V and J genes are TRBV6-5 and TRBJ2-7; D is unclear. CDR1 and CDR2 from the germline V gene are MNHEY and SVGAGI. This CDR3 is 13 amino acids long. This chain's CDR3 is CASSDSVDHEQYF. The CDR3 nucleotides are TGTGCCAGCAGTGACTCGGTTGACCACGAGCAGTACTTC.

The chain is built from TRBV11-3 and TRBJ2-2; 10 bases line up with TRBD2. Germline V gives CDR1 SGHNT, CDR2 YENEEA. V lost 3 bases to trimming and J lost 6 bases; unmatched junction nucleotides: 4. The CDR3 contains 15 residues. Here the CDR3 DNA reads TGTGCCAGCAGCTTGACAGCGGGGGGGCCCGGGGAGCTGTTTTTT. Protein sequence: CASSLTAGGPGELFF.

The chain has TRBV9 and TRBJ1-5, with a tentative D call TRBD1 (5 bases). This CDR3 is built from 14 residues. V lost 3 bases to trimming and J lost 3 bases, with 10 bases between them. Germline V gives CDR1 SGDLS, CDR2 YYNGEE. CDR3 region: CASSAQGLNQPQHF. CDR3 bases: TGTGCCAGCAGCGCGCAGGGCCTCAATCAGCCCCAGCATTTT.

The genes are TRBV7-9 and TRBJ2-3; possible D gene TRBD1, 6 bases. Germline values: CDR1 SEHNR, CDR2 FQNEAQ (reference sequence). V was shortened by 0 bases and J by 3 bases, with 13 bases between the two germline ends. CDR3 length: 16 amino acids. The CDR3 protein is CASSLAQAGETDTQYF. The CDR3 DNA reads TGTGCCAGCAGCTTAGCGCAGGCAGGGGAGACAGATACGCAGTATTTT.

The CDR3 nucleotides read TGTGCCAGCAGTTTATCGGGGGCGCGGACTGAAGCTTTCTTT. As protein: CASSLSGARTEAFF. The chain employs TRBV27 and TRBJ1-1; D possibly corresponds to TRBD1 (6 bases). V lost 0 bases, J lost 5 bases, and 10 bases lay in between. Per the germline V gene, CDR1 is MNHEY and CDR2 is SMNVEV (reference sequence). The CDR3 totals 14 residues.

This chain links TRBV30 with TRBJ2-1, with D perhaps TRBD1 or TRBD2 (5 bases each). The CDR3 has 15 residues. V was pared by 0 bases and J by 6 bases, with 15 bases between. The germline CDR1 and CDR2 sequences are GTSNPN and SVGIG (reference sequence). CDR3 coding DNA: TGTGCCTGGAGTGTAAAGGGGCAGACTATCAATGAGCAGTTCTTC. Protein product: CAWSVKGQTINEQFF. Complete variable domain (other parts from reference TRBV30 and TRBJ2-1): SQTIHQWPATLVQPVGSPLSLECTVEGTSNPNLYWYRQAAGRGLQLLFYSVGIGQISSEVPQNLSASRPQDRQFILSSKKLLLSDSGFYLCAWSVKGQTINEQFFGPGTRLTVL.

The chain combines TRBV6-5 with TRBJ1-2; D perhaps matches TRBD1 (6 bases). Germline V lookup: CDR1 MNHEY, CDR2 SVGAGI. CDR3 length: 15 amino acids. Deletions cut 2 bases from V and 3 bases from J, with 13 bases between. The CDR3 bases are TGTGCCAGCAGTTACGGGGGGGCCCCCGACTATGGCTACACCTTC. Translating gives CASSYGGAPDYGYTF.

The chain carries TRBV19 and TRBJ1-3; the D gene is possibly TRBD1 (5 bases). Germline assignment: CDR1 LNHDA and CDR2 SQIVND (reference sequence). V was pared by 10 bases and J by 0 bases, with 16 bases between. The CDR3 is 15 amino acids. CDR3 protein: CATLSGLSSGNTIYF. The DNA for the CDR3 is TGTGCCACCTTATCAGGGCTATCCTCTGGAAACACCATATATTTT.

This rearrangement joins TRBV24-1 to TRBJ1-1; D is possibly TRBD1 (5 bases). Germline CDR1 is KGHDR and CDR2 is SFDVKD. The CDR3 runs 14 residues. The germline V and J ends were trimmed by 4 bases and 11 bases, with 19 bases remaining between them. CDR3 region: CATSDPSGVRGAFF. Here the CDR3 DNA reads TGTGCCACCAGTGACCCGAGCGGTGTCCGGGGGGCTTTCTTT.